This T cell receptor beta chain derives from a study of Graves' ophthalmopathy and Graves' hyperthyroidism. RNA served as the template for amplifying TCR beta CDR3 regions. RT-PCR was first run with HTBI primers, then multiplex PCR in a second round. TCRdb fed the multiplex PCR reads into MiXCR, producing one record per CDR3 protein. Here the sample spans about 240,000 distinct CDR3 sequences, 45% being singletons. PBMCs were density-gradient isolated from approximately 10 ml fresh blood. Germline trimming cut 1 base from V and 5 bases from J; bases unmatched to any gene: 10. Germline CDR1 is SQVTM and CDR2 is ANQGSEA. The CDR3 totals 15 residues.

This sequence originates from an adult man with Graves' ophthalmopathy. The J gene is TRBJ2-5, the V gene TRBV29-1, with TRBD1 identical over 7 bases. The sequenced material came from peripheral blood. CDR3 DNA sequence: TGCAGCGTTGAAGGGTTCGGCAGGGGGTTGGAGACCCAGTACTTC. Amino acids: CSVEGFGRGLETQYF.